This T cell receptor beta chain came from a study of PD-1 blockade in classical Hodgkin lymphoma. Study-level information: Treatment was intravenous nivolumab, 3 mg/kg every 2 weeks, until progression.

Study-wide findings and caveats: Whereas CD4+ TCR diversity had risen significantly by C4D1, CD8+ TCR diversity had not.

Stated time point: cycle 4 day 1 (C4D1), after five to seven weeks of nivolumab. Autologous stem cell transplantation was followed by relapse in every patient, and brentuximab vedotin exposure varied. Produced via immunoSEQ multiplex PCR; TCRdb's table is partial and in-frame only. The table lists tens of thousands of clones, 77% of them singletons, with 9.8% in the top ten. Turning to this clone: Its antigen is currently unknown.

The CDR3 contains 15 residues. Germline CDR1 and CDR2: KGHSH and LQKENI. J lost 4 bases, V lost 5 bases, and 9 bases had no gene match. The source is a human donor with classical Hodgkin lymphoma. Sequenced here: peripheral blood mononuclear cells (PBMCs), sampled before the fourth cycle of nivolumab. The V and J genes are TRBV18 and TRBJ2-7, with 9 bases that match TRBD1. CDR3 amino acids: CASSSIRDRVYEQYF. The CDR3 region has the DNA TGTGCCAGCTCATCCATAAGGGACAGGGTTTACGAGCAGTACTTC.